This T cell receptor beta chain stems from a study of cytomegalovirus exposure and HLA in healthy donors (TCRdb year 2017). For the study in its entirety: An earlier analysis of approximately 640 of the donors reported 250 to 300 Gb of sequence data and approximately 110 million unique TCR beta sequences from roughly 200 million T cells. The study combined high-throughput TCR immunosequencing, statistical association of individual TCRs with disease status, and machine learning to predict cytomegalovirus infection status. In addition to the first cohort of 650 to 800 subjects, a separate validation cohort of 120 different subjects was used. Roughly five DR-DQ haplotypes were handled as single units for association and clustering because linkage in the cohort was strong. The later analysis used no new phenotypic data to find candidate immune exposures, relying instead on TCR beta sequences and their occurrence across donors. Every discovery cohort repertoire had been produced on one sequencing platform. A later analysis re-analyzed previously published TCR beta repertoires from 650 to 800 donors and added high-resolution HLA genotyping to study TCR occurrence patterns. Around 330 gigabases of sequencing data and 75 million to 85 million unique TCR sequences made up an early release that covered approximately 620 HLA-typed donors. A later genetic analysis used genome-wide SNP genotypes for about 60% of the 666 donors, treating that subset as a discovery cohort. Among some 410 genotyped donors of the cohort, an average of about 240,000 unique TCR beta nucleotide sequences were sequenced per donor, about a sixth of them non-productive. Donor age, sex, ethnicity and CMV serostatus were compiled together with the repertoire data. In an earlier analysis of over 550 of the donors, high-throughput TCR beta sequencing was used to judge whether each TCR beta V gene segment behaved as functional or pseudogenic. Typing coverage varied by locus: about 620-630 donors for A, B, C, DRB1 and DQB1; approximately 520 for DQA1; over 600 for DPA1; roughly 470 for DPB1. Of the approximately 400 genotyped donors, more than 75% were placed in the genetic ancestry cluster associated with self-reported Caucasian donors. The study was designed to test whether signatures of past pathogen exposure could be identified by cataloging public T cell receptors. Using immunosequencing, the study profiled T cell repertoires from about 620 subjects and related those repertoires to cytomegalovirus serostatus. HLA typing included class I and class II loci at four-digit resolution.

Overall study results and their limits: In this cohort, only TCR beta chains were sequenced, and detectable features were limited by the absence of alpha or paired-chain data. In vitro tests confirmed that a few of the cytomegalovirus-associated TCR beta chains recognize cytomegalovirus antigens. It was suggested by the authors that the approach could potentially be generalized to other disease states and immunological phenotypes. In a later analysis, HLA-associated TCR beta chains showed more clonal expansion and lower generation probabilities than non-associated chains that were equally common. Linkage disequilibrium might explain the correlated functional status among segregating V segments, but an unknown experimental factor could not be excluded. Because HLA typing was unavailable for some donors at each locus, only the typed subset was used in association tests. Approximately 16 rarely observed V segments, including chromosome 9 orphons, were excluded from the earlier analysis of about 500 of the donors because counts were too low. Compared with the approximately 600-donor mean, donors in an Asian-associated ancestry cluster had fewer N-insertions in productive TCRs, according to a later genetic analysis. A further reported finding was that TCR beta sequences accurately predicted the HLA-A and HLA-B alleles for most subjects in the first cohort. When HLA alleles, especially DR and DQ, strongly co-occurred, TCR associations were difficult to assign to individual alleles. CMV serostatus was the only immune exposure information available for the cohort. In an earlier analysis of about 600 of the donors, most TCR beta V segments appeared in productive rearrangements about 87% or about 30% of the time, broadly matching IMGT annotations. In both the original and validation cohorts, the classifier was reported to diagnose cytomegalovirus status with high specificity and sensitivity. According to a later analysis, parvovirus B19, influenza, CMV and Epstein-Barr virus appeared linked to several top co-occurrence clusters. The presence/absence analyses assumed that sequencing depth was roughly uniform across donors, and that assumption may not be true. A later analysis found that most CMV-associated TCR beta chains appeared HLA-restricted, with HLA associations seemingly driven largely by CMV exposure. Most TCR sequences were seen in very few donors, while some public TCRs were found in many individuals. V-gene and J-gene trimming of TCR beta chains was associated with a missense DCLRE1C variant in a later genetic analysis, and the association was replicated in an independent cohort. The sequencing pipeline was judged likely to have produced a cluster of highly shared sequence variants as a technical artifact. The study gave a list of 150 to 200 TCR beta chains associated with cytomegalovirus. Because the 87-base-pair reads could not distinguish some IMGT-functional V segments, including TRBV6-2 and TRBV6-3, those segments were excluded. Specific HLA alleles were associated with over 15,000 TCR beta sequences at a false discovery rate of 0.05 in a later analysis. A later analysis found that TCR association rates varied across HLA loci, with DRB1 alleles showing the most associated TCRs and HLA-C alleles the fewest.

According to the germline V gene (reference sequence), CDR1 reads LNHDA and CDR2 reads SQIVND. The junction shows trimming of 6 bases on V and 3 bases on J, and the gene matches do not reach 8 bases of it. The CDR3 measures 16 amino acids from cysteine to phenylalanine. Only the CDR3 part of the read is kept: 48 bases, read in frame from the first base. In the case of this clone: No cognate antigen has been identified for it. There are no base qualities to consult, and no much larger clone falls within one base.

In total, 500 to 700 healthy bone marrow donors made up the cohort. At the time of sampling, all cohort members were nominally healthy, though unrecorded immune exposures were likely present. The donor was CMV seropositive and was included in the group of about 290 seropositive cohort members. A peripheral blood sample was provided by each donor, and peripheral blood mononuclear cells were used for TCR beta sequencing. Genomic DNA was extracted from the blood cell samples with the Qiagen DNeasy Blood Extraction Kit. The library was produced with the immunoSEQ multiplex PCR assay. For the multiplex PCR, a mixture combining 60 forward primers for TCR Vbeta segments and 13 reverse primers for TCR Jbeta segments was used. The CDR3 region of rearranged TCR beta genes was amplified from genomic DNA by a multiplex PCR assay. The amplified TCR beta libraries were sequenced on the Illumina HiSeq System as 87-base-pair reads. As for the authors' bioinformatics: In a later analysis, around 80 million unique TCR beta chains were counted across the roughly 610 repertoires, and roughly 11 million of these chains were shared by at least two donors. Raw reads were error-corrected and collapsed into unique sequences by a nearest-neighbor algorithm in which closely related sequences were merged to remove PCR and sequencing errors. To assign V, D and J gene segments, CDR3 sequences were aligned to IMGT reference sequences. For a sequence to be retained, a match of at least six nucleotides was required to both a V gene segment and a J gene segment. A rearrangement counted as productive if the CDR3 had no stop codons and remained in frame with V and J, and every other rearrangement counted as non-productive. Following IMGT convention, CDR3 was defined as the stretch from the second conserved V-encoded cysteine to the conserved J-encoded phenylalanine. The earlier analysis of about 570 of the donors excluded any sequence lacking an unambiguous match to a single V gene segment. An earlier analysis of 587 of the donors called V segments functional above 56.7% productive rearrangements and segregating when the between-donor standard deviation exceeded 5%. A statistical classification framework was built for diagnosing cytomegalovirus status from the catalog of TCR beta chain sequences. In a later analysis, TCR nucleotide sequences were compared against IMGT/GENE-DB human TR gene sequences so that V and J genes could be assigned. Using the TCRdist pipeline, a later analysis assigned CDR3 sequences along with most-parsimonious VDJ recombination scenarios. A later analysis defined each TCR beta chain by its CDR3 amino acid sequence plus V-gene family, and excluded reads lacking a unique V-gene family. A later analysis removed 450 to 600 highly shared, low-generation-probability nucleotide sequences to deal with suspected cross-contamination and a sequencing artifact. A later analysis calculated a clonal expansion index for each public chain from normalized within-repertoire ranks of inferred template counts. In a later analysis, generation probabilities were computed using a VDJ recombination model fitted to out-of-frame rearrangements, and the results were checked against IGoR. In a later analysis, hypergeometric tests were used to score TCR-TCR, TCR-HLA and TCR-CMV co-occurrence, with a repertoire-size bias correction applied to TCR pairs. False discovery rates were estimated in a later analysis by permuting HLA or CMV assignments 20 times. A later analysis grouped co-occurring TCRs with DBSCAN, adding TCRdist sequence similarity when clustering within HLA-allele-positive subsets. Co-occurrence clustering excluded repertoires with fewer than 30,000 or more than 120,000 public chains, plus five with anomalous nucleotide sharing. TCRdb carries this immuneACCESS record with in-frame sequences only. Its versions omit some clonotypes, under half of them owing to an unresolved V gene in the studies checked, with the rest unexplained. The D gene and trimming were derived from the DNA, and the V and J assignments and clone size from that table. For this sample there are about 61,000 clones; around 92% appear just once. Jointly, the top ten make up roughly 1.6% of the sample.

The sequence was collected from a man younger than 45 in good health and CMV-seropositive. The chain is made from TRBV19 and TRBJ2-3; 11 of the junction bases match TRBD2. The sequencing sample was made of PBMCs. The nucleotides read TGTGCCAGTAGCCGAACTAGCGGGAGTGGAACAGATACGCAGTATTTT. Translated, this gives CASSRTSGSGTDTQYF.